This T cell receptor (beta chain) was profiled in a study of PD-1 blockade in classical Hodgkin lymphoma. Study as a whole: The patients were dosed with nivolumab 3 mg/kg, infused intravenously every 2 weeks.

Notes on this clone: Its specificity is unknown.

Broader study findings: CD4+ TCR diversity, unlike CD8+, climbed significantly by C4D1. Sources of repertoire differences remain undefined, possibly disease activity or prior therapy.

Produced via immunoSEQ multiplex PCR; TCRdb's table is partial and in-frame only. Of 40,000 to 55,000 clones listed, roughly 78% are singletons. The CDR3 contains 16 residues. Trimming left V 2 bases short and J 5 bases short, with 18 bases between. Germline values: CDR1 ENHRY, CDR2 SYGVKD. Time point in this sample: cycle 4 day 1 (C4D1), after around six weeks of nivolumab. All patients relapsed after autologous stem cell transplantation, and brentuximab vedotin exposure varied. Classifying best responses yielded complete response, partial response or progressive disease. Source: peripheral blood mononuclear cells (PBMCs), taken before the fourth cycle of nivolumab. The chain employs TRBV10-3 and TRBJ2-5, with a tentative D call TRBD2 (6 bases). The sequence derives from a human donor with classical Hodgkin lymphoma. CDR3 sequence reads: CAISEGRGGALETQYF. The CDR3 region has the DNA TGTGCCATCAGTGAGGGTCGAGGCGGGGCCCTGGAGACCCAGTACTTC.